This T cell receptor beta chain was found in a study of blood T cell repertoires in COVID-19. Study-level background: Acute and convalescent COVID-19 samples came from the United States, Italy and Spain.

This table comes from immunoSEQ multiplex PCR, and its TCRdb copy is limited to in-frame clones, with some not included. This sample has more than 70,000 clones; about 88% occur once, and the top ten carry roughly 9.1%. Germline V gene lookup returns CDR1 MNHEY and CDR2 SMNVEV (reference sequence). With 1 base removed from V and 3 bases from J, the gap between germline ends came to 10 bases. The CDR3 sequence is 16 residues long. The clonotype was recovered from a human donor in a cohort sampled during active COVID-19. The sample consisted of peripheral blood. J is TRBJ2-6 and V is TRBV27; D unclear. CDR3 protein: CASSLFSAVGANVLTF. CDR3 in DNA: TGTGCCAGCAGTTTATTTTCGGCGGTTGGGGCCAACGTCCTGACTTTC.